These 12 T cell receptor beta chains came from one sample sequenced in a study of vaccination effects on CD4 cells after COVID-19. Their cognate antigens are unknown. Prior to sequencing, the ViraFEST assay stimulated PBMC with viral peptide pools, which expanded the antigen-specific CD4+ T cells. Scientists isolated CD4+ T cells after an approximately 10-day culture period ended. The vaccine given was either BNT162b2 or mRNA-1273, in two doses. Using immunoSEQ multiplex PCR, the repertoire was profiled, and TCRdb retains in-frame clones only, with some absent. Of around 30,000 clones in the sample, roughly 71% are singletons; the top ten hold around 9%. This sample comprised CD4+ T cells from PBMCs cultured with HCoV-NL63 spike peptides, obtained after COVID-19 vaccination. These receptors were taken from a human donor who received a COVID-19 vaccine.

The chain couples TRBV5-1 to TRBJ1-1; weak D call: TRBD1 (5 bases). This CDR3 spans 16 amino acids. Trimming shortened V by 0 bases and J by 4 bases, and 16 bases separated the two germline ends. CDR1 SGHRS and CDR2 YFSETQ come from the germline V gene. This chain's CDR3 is CASSLGGFEVGTEAFF. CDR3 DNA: TGCGCCAGCAGCTTGGGGGGGTTTGAGGTTGGCACTGAAGCTTTCTTT.

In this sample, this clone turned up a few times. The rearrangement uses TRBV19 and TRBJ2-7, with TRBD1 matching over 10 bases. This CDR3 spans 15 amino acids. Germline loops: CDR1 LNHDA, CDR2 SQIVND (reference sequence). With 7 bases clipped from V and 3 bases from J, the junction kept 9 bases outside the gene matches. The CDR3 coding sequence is TGTGCCAGTAAAAGGGCGGGACAGGGGCTCTACGAGCAGTACTTC. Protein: CASKRAGQGLYEQYF.

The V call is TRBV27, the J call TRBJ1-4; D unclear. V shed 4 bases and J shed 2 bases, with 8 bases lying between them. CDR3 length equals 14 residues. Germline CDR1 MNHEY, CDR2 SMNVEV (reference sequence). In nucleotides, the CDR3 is TGTGCCAGCAGTTCACAAGGCACTAATGAAAAACTGTTTTTT. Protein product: CASSSQGTNEKLFF.

The CDR3 loop reads CAWVPGGAGELFF. CDR3 nucleotides: TGTGCCTGGGTGCCAGGGGGCGCCGGGGAGCTGTTTTTT. V and J are TRBV30 and TRBJ2-2; 8 bases fit TRBD1. CDR3 size: 13 residues. Germline trimming cut 5 bases from V and 6 bases from J; bases unmatched to any gene: 5. The V gene's germline CDR1 is GTSNPN and CDR2 SVGIG (reference sequence).

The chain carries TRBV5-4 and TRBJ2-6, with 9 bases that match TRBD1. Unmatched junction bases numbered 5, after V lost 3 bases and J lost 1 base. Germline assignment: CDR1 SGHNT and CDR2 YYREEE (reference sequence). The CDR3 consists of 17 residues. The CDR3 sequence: CASSSGQGKSGANVLTF. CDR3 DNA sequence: TGTGCCAGCAGCTCGGGACAGGGTAAATCTGGGGCCAACGTCCTGACTTTC.

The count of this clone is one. The CDR3 spells CASSEIWTGGSGYTF. CDR3 DNA: TGTGCCAGCAGTGAAATTTGGACAGGGGGTTCTGGCTACACCTTC. The chain carries TRBV6-1 and TRBJ1-2; 10 positions match TRBD1. The CDR3 covers 15 residues. The germline CDR1 and CDR2 sequences are MNHNS and SASEGT. V was pared by 2 bases and J by 7 bases, with 7 bases of the junction left unmatched.

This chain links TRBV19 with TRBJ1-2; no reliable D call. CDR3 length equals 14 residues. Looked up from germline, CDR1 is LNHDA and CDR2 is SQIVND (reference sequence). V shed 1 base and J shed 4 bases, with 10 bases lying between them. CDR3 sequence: CASSIGPLVYGYTF. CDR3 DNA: TGTGCCAGTAGTATAGGGCCGCTGGTCTATGGCTACACCTTC.

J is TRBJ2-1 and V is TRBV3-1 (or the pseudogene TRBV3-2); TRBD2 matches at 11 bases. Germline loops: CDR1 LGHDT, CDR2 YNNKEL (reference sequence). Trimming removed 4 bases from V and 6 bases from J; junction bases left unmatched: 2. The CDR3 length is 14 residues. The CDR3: CASSPLAGVNEQFF. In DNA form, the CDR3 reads TGTGCCAGCAGCCCACTAGCGGGAGTCAATGAGCAGTTCTTC.

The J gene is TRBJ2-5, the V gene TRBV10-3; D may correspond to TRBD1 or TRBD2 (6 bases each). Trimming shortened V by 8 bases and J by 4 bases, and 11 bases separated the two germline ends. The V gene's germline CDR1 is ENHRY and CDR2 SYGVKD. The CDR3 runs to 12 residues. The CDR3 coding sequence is TGTGCCATCCGGGGGCAAGGAGAGACCCAGTACTTC. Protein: CAIRGQGETQYF.

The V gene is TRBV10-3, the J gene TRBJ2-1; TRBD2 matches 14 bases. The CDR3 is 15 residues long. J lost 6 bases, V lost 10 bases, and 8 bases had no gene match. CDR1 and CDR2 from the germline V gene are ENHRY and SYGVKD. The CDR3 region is CATGGLAGDFNEQFF. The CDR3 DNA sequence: TGTGCCACCGGGGGACTAGCGGGAGACTTCAATGAGCAGTTCTTC.

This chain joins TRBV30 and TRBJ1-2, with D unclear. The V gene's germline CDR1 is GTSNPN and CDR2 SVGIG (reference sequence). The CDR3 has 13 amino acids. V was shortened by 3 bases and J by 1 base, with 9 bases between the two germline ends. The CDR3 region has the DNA TGTGCCTGGAGGCGGGAAGTTAACTATGGCTACACCTTC. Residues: CAWRREVNYGYTF. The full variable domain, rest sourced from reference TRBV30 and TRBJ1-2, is SQTIHQWPATLVQPVGSPLSLECTVEGTSNPNLYWYRQAAGRGLQLLFYSVGIGQISSEVPQNLSASRPQDRQFILSSKKLLLSDSGFYLCAWRREVNYGYTFGSGTRLTVV.

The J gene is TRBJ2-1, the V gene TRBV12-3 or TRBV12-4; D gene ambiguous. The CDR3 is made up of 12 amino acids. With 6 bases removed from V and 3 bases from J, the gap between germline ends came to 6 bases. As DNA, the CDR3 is TGTGCCAGCAGACGAAGCTACAATGAGCAGTTCTTC. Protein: CASRRSYNEQFF.